Following are 25 T cell receptor beta chains from one sample sequenced in a study of blood T cell repertoires in COVID-19. The data were produced by immunoSEQ multiplex PCR, yet TCRdb's version contains in-frame clones alone and is incomplete. The sample lists 300,000 to 450,000 clones, 70% to 90% occurring once. The sample comprised peripheral blood. The receptors come from a human donor in a cohort sampled during active COVID-19.

This chain joins TRBV19 and TRBJ2-4; 7 bases line up with TRBD2. This CDR3 contains 13 residues. The V gene end was trimmed by 7 bases and the J gene end by 13 bases; junction bases not matched to a gene: 13. In germline, CDR1 is LNHDA, CDR2 SQIVND (reference sequence). CDR3 region: CASTMQRDGVQYF. CDR3 DNA sequence: TGTGCCAGTACTATGCAGCGGGACGGAGTCCAGTACTTC. The full variable domain, rest sourced from reference TRBV19 and TRBJ2-4, is DGGITQSPKYLFRKEGQNVTLSCEQNLNHDAMYWYRQDPGQGLRLIYYSQIVNDFQKGDIAEGYSVSREKKESFPLTVTSAQKNPTAFYLCASTMQRDGVQYFGAGTRLSVL.

J is TRBJ2-5 and V is TRBV5-6; TRBD2 matches 7 bases. Trimming cost V 4 bases and J 2 bases; bases outside gene matches: 8. CDR3 size: 15 residues. CDR1 SGHDT and CDR2 YYEEEE come from the germline V gene. The CDR3 reads CASSHGMGGQETQYF. The CDR3 DNA is TGTGCCAGCAGCCATGGGATGGGGGGGCAAGAGACCCAGTACTTC.

The genes are TRBV10-3 and TRBJ1-1, with no clear D. CDR3 length: 13 residues. The V end was cut by 4 bases, the J end by 10 bases, with 16 bases between. Germline V gene data show CDR1 as ENHRY and CDR2 as SYGVKD. CDR3 DNA: TGTGCCATCAGTGGAAAATTGGGCAGTCGAGCTTTCTTT. Amino acids: CAISGKLGSRAFF.

This clone was counted between two and nine times. V gene TRBV28 combines with J gene TRBJ1-2; D remains unclear. The length of the CDR3 is 12 residues. Trimming stripped 6 bases from V and 7 bases from J, with 12 bases between. Germline lookup yields CDR1 MDHEN and CDR2 SYDVKM. CDR3 amino acids: CASRRGLLGYTF. Here the CDR3 DNA reads TGTGCCAGCAGACGAGGACTGCTTGGCTACACCTTC.

The CDR3 here is CASSVDRGADQPQHF. The CDR3 coding sequence is TGTGCCAGTAGTGTCGACAGGGGGGCTGATCAGCCCCAGCATTTT. This chain connects TRBV19 to TRBJ1-5, with 9 bases lining up with TRBD1. The CDR3 runs 15 residues. V dropped 5 bases and J dropped 5; count of bases not matched to a gene: 7. Germline values: CDR1 LNHDA, CDR2 SQIVND (reference sequence).

The V gene is TRBV19, the J gene TRBJ2-7; 7 bases are a match to TRBD1. Germline V gene lookup returns CDR1 LNHDA and CDR2 SQIVND (reference sequence). V gave up 5 bases and J gave up 1 base; unmatched junction bases: 5. The CDR3 is 14 residues long. The CDR3 nucleotides read TGTGCCAGTAGTCCTCGACAGGGTTCCTACGAGCAGTACTTC. This gives the protein CASSPRQGSYEQYF.

This chain joins TRBV6-5 and TRBJ2-7; 8 bases fit TRBD1. The germline V gene encodes CDR1 MNHEY and CDR2 SVGAGI. Unmatched junction bases numbered 5, after V lost 10 bases and J lost 0 bases. CDR3 length equals 13 residues. The CDR3 loop is CAIRDRSSYEQYF. In DNA, the CDR3 is TGTGCCATAAGGGACAGGAGCTCCTACGAGCAGTACTTC.

The chain joins TRBV5-1 to TRBJ1-2, with 9 nucleotides matching TRBD1. Germline CDR1 reads SGHRS; CDR2 reads YFSETQ. This CDR3 has 16 residues. Losses at the gene ends were 4 bases for V and 4 bases for J; bases not matched to a gene: 11. CDR3 nucleotide sequence: TGCGCCAGCAGCATGTCCGGGACAGGGATGACCTATGGCTACACCTTC. This translates into CASSMSGTGMTYGYTF.

The chain joins TRBV30 to TRBJ2-1; 9 nucleotides align to TRBD2. Per germline, CDR1 GTSNPN and CDR2 SVGIG (reference sequence). The CDR3 sequence is 13 residues long. V gave up 0 bases and J gave up 10 bases; unmatched junction bases: 4. This CDR3 is CAWSVRGLAEQFF. CDR3 DNA sequence: TGTGCCTGGAGTGTACGAGGACTAGCGGAGCAGTTCTTC.

The V gene is TRBV9, the J gene TRBJ1-1; TRBD1 aligns across 9 bases. Germline CDR1 SGDLS, CDR2 YYNGEE. Trimming cost V 3 bases and J 5 bases; bases outside gene matches: 5. This CDR3 comprises 14 residues. CDR3 bases: TGTGCCAGCAGCGCGCAGACAGGGGGAACTGAAGCTTTCTTT. This sequence encodes CASSAQTGGTEAFF.

V is TRBV9 and J is TRBJ2-5, with D tentatively TRBD2 (5 bases). Trimming took 4 bases from V and 7 from J, leaving 14 bases between them. Germline CDR1 is SGDLS and CDR2 is YYNGEE. This CDR3 spans 13 amino acids. The CDR3 bases are TGTGCCAGCAGCTCCTCCCAAGAGGGGACCCAGTACTTC. Translation gives CASSSSQEGTQYF.

V gene TRBV28 combines with J gene TRBJ1-3; D is perhaps TRBD1 (5 bases). Trimming took off 3 bases at V and 0 bases at J, with 12 bases between the two ends. Germline-derived CDR1 and CDR2 are MDHEN and SYDVKM. There are 16 residues in the CDR3. In DNA form, the CDR3 reads TGTGCCAGCAGTTTGGGCGGGGGAAGCTCTGGAAACACCATATATTTT. Amino acid sequence: CASSLGGGSSGNTIYF.

This sequence joins TRBV4-1 and TRBJ2-1, with 7 bases lining up with TRBD1. This CDR3 comprises 16 residues. Germline loops: CDR1 MGHRA, CDR2 YSYEKL. Trimming cost V 0 bases and J 8 bases; bases outside gene matches: 10. This CDR3 reads CASSQEGQAVRDEQFF. The CDR3 DNA sequence: TGCGCCAGCAGCCAAGAAGGACAGGCGGTTCGTGATGAGCAGTTCTTC.

This clone was detected ten times or more. This chain connects TRBV9 to TRBJ1-1; 8 bases align to TRBD1. The CDR3 totals 13 residues. Germline values: CDR1 SGDLS, CDR2 YYNGEE. Trimming cost V 4 bases and J 12 bases; bases outside gene matches: 11. CDR3 region: CASSSRPGQGTFF. As DNA, the CDR3 is TGTGCCAGCAGCTCACGTCCTGGACAGGGAACTTTCTTT.

A few counts support this clone. CDR3 residues: CASSFGADGYTF. DNA for the CDR3: TGCGCCAGCAGCTTTGGAGCTGATGGCTACACCTTC. J is TRBJ1-2 and V is TRBV5-1; D gene unclear. CDR3 length: 12 amino acids. In germline, CDR1 is SGHRS, CDR2 YFSETQ. V lost 2 bases and J lost 6, with 8 bases in between.

The chain carries TRBV3-1 (or the pseudogene TRBV3-2) and TRBJ2-5, with a possible D match to TRBD2 (6 bases). V was shortened by 1 base and J by 5 bases, with 14 bases between the two germline ends. Per the germline V gene, CDR1 is LGHDT and CDR2 is YNNKEL (reference sequence). The length of the CDR3 is 15 residues. Written as DNA, the CDR3 is TGTGCCAGCAGCCAAGGAGCGGCCGCGGGGGAGACCCAGTACTTC. Protein: CASSQGAAAGETQYF.

The chain uses TRBV6-5 and TRBJ1-2; no clear D. Germline CDR1 is MNHEY and CDR2 is SVGAGI. This CDR3 comprises 11 residues. The germline V and J ends were trimmed by 5 bases and 8 bases, with 9 bases remaining between them. The chain's CDR3 is CASSNGVGYTF. In DNA form, the CDR3 reads TGTGCCAGCAGTAACGGGGTCGGCTACACCTTC.

The chain is built from TRBV7-2 and TRBJ2-7; TRBD1 is a possible D gene (6 bases). Germline V gives CDR1 SGHTA, CDR2 FQGNSA. The CDR3 length is 13 residues. With 5 bases removed from V and 4 bases from J, the gap between germline ends came to 12 bases. CDR3 sequence: CASSPYTGYEQYF. In DNA form, the CDR3 reads TGTGCCAGCAGCCCGTATACAGGGTACGAGCAGTACTTC. Full variable domain (outside the CDR3, taken from reference TRBV7-2 and TRBJ2-7): GAGVSQSPSNKVTEKGKDVELRCDPISGHTALYWYRQSLGQGLEFLIYFQGNSAPDKSGLPSDRFSAERTGGSVSTLTIQRTQQEDSAVYLCASSPYTGYEQYFGPGTRLTVT.

This clone came up a few times. The rearrangement uses TRBV27 and TRBJ1-1; D is undetermined. This CDR3 contains 13 residues. V gave up 3 bases and J gave up 10 bases, with 15 bases separating them. From germline, CDR1 is MNHEY and CDR2 SMNVEV (reference sequence). The CDR3 loop is CASSFGPFSGAFF. DNA for the CDR3: TGTGCCAGCAGTTTTGGCCCTTTCAGCGGAGCTTTCTTT.

J is TRBJ2-3 and V is TRBV19; a possible D gene is TRBD2 (6 bases). CDR1 and CDR2 (germline): LNHDA, SQIVND (reference sequence). V lost 3 bases and J lost 4, with 17 bases in between. This CDR3 spans 16 amino acids. This chain's CDR3 is CASSMGGVSGADTQYF. For the CDR3, the DNA is TGTGCCAGTAGTATGGGGGGAGTATCAGGCGCAGATACGCAGTATTTT.

This clone appeared once. The chain is built from TRBV28 and TRBJ2-1, with TRBD2 identical over 12 bases. Germline assignment: CDR1 MDHEN and CDR2 SYDVKM. The CDR3 loop spans 15 amino acids. V lost 7 bases, J lost 4 bases, and 5 bases stayed unmatched. CDR3 in amino acids: CASTLGLAGYNEQFF. The CDR3 nucleotides read TGTGCCAGCACCCTTGGACTAGCGGGATACAATGAGCAGTTCTTC.

V gene TRBV7-2 combines with J gene TRBJ2-1; 8 bases are shared with TRBD1. In germline, CDR1 is SGHTA, CDR2 FQGNSA. The CDR3 contains 15 residues. After removal of 0 bases from V and 5 bases from J, the junction contained 3 bases not matched to a gene. CDR3 DNA: TGTGCCAGCAGCTTAGCCGGGACAGGCGACAATGAGCAGTTCTTC. As protein: CASSLAGTGDNEQFF.

This chain connects TRBV5-6 to TRBJ2-7; TRBD1 might be the D (6 bases). Germline loops: CDR1 SGHDT, CDR2 YYEEEE. V gave up 2 bases and J gave up 0 bases, with 15 bases separating them. The CDR3 sequence is 16 residues long. CDR3 sequence: CASSFMGARSSYEQYF. The CDR3 DNA follows: TGTGCCAGCAGCTTCATGGGGGCCCGAAGCTCCTACGAGCAGTACTTC.

This clone was counted only a few times. The junction does not match germline at one end; this may be a read error. This chain joins TRBV15 and TRBJ2-7; D might be TRBD2 (6 bases). This CDR3 is 14 amino acids long. Germline V CDR1 and CDR2: LNHNV, YYDKDF (reference sequence). In DNA, the CDR3 is TGTGCCACCAGCAGGGGAGGAACCTCCGACGAGCAGTACTTC. The encoded protein is CATSRGGTSDEQYF.

The gene calls are TRBV27 and TRBJ2-7, with TRBD1 matching 7 bases. The V gene's germline CDR1 is MNHEY and CDR2 SMNVEV (reference sequence). The CDR3 consists of 16 residues. With 5 bases clipped from V and 1 base from J, the junction kept 11 bases outside the gene matches. The CDR3 spells CASSLTGDSRSYEQYF. The CDR3, as DNA: TGTGCCAGCAGTCTCACCGGGGACAGTAGGTCCTACGAGCAGTACTTC.